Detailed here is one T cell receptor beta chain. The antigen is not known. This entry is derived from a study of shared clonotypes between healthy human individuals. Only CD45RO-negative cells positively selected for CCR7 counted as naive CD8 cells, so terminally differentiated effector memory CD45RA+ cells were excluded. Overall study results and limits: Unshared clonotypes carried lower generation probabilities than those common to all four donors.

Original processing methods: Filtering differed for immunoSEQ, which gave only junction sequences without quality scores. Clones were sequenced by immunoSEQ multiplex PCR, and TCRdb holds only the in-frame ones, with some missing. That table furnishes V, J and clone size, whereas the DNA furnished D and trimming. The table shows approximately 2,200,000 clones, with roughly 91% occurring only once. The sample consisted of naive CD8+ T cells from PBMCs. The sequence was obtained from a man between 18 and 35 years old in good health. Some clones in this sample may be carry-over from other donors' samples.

CDR3 bases: TGTGCCAGCAGTCAAAATAGTTGGGTTGGAGAGACCCAGTACTTC. This encodes CASSQNSWVGETQYF. The chain has TRBV27 and TRBJ2-5; D is unresolved. CDR1 and CDR2 (germline): MNHEY, SMNVEV (reference sequence). V was pared by 5 bases and J by 4 bases, with 17 bases between. This CDR3 is 15 amino acids long.